This is a list of T cell receptor beta chains from one sample in a study of blood T cell repertoires in COVID-19. The repertoire was sequenced with immunoSEQ multiplex PCR; TCRdb's copy has only in-frame clones and lacks some. The sample has approximately 170,000 clones; around 80% are singletons. The sequenced sample was peripheral blood. The receptors here all came from a man aged 55 to 69 with active or convalescent COVID-19. The CDR3 runs from the conserved cysteine through the conserved F or W. The order of the fields is clone size, V gene, D gene, J gene, CDR3 DNA, CDR3 protein. A D gene is named only where the DNA matches it firmly. Some rows have no size entry. The others give once, few or many, or a class for an expanded clone.

>.|TRBV5-1|.|TRBJ2-1
TGCGCCAGCAGCTCTCTAGGGACTCCGGTTGAGGAGCAGTTCTTC
CASSSLGTPVEEQFF
>.|TRBV6-5|TRBD2|TRBJ2-7
TGTGCCAGCAGCCGACTAGCGGGAGTCTACGAGCAGTACTTC
CASSRLAGVYEQYF
>.|TRBV18|TRBD1|TRBJ2-5
TGTGCCAGCTCACCACTACAGGGGGCGCCTAAAGAGACCCAGTACTTC
CASSPLQGAPKETQYF
>.|TRBV5-1|.|TRBJ2-2
TGCGCCAGCAGCTTGGACAGGGCTTACACCGGGGAGCTGTTTTTT
CASSLDRAYTGELFF
>.|TRBV10-3|.|TRBJ2-3
TGTGCCATCAGTGAGACTAGAGCGGAAGATACGCAGTATTTT
CAISETRAEDTQYF
>once|TRBV25-1|TRBD1|TRBJ1-2
TGTGCCAGCAGTGAACAGGGGGTATCACGTGGCTACACCTTC
CASSEQGVSRGYTF
>.|TRBV10-3|TRBD1|TRBJ2-6
TGTGCCATCAGTCCGGGACAGGGTCTACGTGGGGCCAACGTCCTGACTTTC
CAISPGQGLRGANVLTF
>.|TRBV6-4|TRBD1|TRBJ1-1
TGTGCCAGCAGGACCGGGACAGGGGACACTGAAGCTTTCTTT
CASRTGTGDTEAFF
>.|TRBV7-2|.|TRBJ2-5
TGTGCCAGCAGCTTAAGGGCAGGGGTCGGGGAGACCCAGTACTTC
CASSLRAGVGETQYF
>.|TRBV27|.|TRBJ1-4
TGTGCCAGCAGTCCTAGACAGTCTACATCTTCGGGTAATGAAAAACTGTTTTTT
CASSPRQSTSSGNEKLFF
>.|TRBV5-5|TRBD1|TRBJ2-1
TGTGCCAGCAGCACTCAAGGACAGGGGGCGGGGAATGAGCAGTTCTTC
CASSTQGQGAGNEQFF
>.|TRBV7-3|.|TRBJ1-1
TGTGCCAGCAGCTTAACCCCGACAGGTATCATGAACACTGAAGCTTTCTTT
CASSLTPTGIMNTEAFF
>once|TRBV5-1|.|TRBJ1-1
TGCGCCAGCAGCTTGCAGGGCGGGGACACTGAAGCTTTCTTT
CASSLQGGDTEAFF
>.|TRBV19|.|TRBJ1-2
TGTGCCAGTAGTCAGCAGGGAATGTATGGCTACACCTTC
CASSQQGMYGYTF
>.|TRBV6-5|TRBD2|TRBJ2-3
TGTGCCAGCATTCGGGGGAGGGCCGGCGGAGATACGCAGTATTTT
CASIRGRAGGDTQYF
>many|TRBV5-1|TRBD1|TRBJ1-4
TGCGCCAGCAGCCGGCGGGGGGACAGGGCACAAAAACTGTTTTTT
CASSRRGDRAQKLFF
>few|TRBV3-1/TRBV3-2|TRBD2|TRBJ2-1
TGTGCCAGCAGCCTACGAGCTAGCGGGGCGGATGAGCAGTTCTTC
CASSLRASGADEQFF
>few|TRBV5-1|.|TRBJ2-3
TGCGCCAGCAGCTTGGGAGCGGGCACAGATACGCAGTATTTT
CASSLGAGTDTQYF
>.|TRBV2|.|TRBJ1-6
TGTGCCAGCAGTGAAGACGCCACTGGTAATTCACCCCTCCACTTT
CASSEDATGNSPLHF
>.|TRBV19|TRBD1|TRBJ1-5
TGTGCCAGTAGTAAGGGGACAGGGAGTAGCAATCAGCCCCAGCATTTT
CASSKGTGSSNQPQHF
>.|TRBV6-2/TRBV6-3|TRBD2|TRBJ2-2
TGTGCCAGCAGTTACTCCTTTTCAGCGGGGGCGAACACCGGGGAGCTGTTTTTT
CASSYSFSAGANTGELFF
>few|TRBV14|TRBD1|TRBJ2-6
TGTGCCAGCAGCCAAGGAAGGACAGGGGGGACCCTATCTGGGGCCAACGTCCTGACTTTC
CASSQGRTGGTLSGANVLTF
>.|TRBV7-9|.|TRBJ2-5
TGTGCCAGCAGGGGGGCCGCCGAGACCCAGTACTTC
CASRGAAETQYF
>.|TRBV2|TRBD2|TRBJ2-7
TGTGCCAGCAGTGAAGCGAGCGGGGACTACGAGCAGTACTTC
CASSEASGDYEQYF
>.|TRBV7-6|TRBD2|TRBJ2-1
TGTGCCAGCAGCAAAGGGACTAGCGGTCTCAACAATGAGCAGTTCTTC
CASSKGTSGLNNEQFF
>once|TRBV3-1/TRBV3-2|.|TRBJ2-3
TGTGCCAGCAGCCAAGATTTCAGAGCTAGCGTCGTAGATACGCAGTATTTT
CASSQDFRASVVDTQYF
>.|TRBV5-6|.|TRBJ2-5
TGTGCCAGCAGCTTGCTAGGACATGATGGGACCCAGTACTTC
CASSLLGHDGTQYF
>.|TRBV5-8|.|TRBJ1-6
TGTGCCAGCAGCTCCGGCTCCTATAATTCACCCCTCCACTTT
CASSSGSYNSPLHF
>.|TRBV19|TRBD1|TRBJ1-5
TGTGCCAGTAGTATAGGGGGACAGGGGCAGCCCCAGCATTTT
CASSIGGQGQPQHF
>.|TRBV15|TRBD1|TRBJ1-5
TGTGCCACCAGCAGAGGTCTCGGTGGCAGGGGGCGAGGTAGCAATCAGCCCCAGCATTTT
CATSRGLGGRGRGSNQPQHF
>.|TRBV18|.|TRBJ1-6
TGTGCCAGCTCACCACAGGGGAACAATAATTCACCCCTCCACTTT
CASSPQGNNNSPLHF